A selection of T cell receptor beta chains follows, all from one sample in a study of beta chain features in type 1 diabetes. The table came from immunoSEQ multiplex PCR; TCRdb's copy has only in-frame clones and leaves some out. The sample lists approximately 150,000 clones, more than 9% occurring once. What was sequenced was naive CD4+ T cells from blood. These receptors were taken from a man aged 18 to 35 in good health. The CDR3 runs from the conserved cysteine through the conserved F or W. D genes are given only for firm matches. Size is stated for part of the rows, as once, few or many counts, or as a class when the clone is expanded.

D gene	V gene	J gene	clone size	CDR3 protein	CDR3 DNA
TRBD2	TRBV7-2	TRBJ2-1	.	CASAGDYNEQFF	TGTGCCAGCGCGGGGGATTACAATGAGCAGTTCTTC
.	TRBV15	TRBJ2-7	.	CATSTISRDTYEQYF	TGTGCCACCAGCACCATCTCACGGGACACCTACGAGCAGTACTTC
.	TRBV29-1	TRBJ1-6	many	CSVAVWDKDSPLHF	TGCAGCGTTGCTGTGTGGGACAAGGATTCACCCCTCCACTTT
TRBD1	TRBV20-1	TRBJ1-1	few	CSAGTAEAFF	TGCAGTGCCGGGACAGCTGAAGCTTTCTTT
TRBD2	TRBV9	TRBJ2-1	.	CASSVEIAGDNEQFF	TGTGCCAGCAGCGTAGAAATAGCGGGGGACAATGAGCAGTTCTTC
TRBD1	TRBV7-3	TRBJ1-2	.	CASSPQGGTGYGYTF	TGTGCCAGCAGCCCGCAAGGTGGGACAGGGTATGGCTACACCTTC
.	TRBV5-4	TRBJ1-5	.	CASSQETLQPQHF	TGCGCCAGCAGCCAAGAAACTCTACAGCCCCAGCATTTT
.	TRBV4-2	TRBJ1-4	few	CASSQSPVATNEKLFF	TGTGCCAGCAGCCAATCCCCGGTAGCAACTAATGAAAAACTGTTTTTT
TRBD2	TRBV11-3	TRBJ2-3	.	CASSLTSANTDTQYF	TGTGCCAGCAGCCTGACTAGCGCGAACACAGATACGCAGTATTTT
.	TRBV27	TRBJ1-3	few	CASSPKSSGNTIYF	TGTGCCAGCAGTCCCAAGAGCTCTGGAAACACCATATATTTT
.	TRBV18	TRBJ1-2	few	CASSPDKNYGYTF	TGTGCCAGCTCACCAGACAAAAACTATGGCTACACCTTC
.	TRBV30	TRBJ1-4	few	CAWSGQVDEKLFF	TGTGCCTGGAGTGGGCAGGTTGATGAAAAACTGTTTTTT
.	TRBV6-6	TRBJ2-2	many	CASRELLAGELFF	TGTGCCAGCAGAGAACTCCTGGCCGGGGAGCTGTTTTTT
TRBD1	TRBV11-3	TRBJ1-1	.	CASSLGQGNTEAFF	TGTGCCAGCAGCTTAGGACAGGGTAACACTGAAGCTTTCTTT
.	TRBV27	TRBJ1-4	.	CASSFRQTATNEKLFF	TGTGCCAGCAGTTTCCGACAGACAGCAACTAATGAAAAACTGTTTTTT
TRBD2	TRBV5-1	TRBJ2-5	.	CASSFSGGAAQTQYF	TGCGCCAGCAGCTTTAGCGGGGGGGCCGCCCAGACCCAGTACTTC
TRBD2	TRBV5-1	TRBJ2-1	.	CASSREAGGPQYNEQFF	TGCGCCAGCAGCCGGGAAGCGGGGGGGCCCCAATACAATGAGCAGTTCTTC
.	TRBV2	TRBJ1-5	.	CASSAGYQPQHF	TGTGCCAGCAGTGCGGGGTATCAGCCCCAGCATTTT
TRBD2	TRBV7-2	TRBJ2-7	few	CASSLGLAGSYEQYF	TGTGCCAGCAGCTTAGGACTAGCAGGCTCCTACGAGCAGTACTTC
.	TRBV2	TRBJ1-2	few	CASQDSNYGYTF	TGTGCCAGCCAGGACAGTAACTATGGCTACACCTTC
.	TRBV29-1	TRBJ1-1	many	CSVSGVNTEAFF	TGCAGCGTTTCAGGGGTGAACACTGAAGCTTTCTTT
TRBD1	TRBV7-2	TRBJ2-5	.	CASSYTGAAETQYF	TGTGCCAGCAGTTATACAGGGGCAGCGGAGACCCAGTACTTC
.	TRBV18	TRBJ1-3	.	CASSASATGGNTIYF	TGTGCCAGCTCAGCCTCGGCCACAGGGGGAAACACCATATATTTT
TRBD1	TRBV10-2	TRBJ2-5	few	CASSDTGVPTQYF	TGCGCCAGCAGTGACACAGGGGTGCCGACCCAGTACTTC
TRBD2	TRBV5-4	TRBJ2-7	.	CASSLGAGLAGYEQYF	TGTGCCAGCAGCTTGGGGGCAGGACTAGCGGGCTACGAGCAGTACTTC
TRBD2	TRBV28	TRBJ2-7	few	CASGGDRLTYEQYF	TGTGCCAGCGGGGGGGACCGACTAACCTACGAGCAGTACTTC
TRBD1	TRBV4-2	TRBJ2-3	few	CASSPKARSRDRGADTQYF	TGTGCCAGCAGCCCAAAAGCCAGGTCTAGGGACAGGGGCGCAGATACGCAGTATTTT
.	TRBV7-2	TRBJ2-5	many	CASSRGAGDGTQYF	TGTGCCAGCAGCCGAGGGGCAGGGGATGGGACCCAGTACTTC
TRBD1	TRBV5-6	TRBJ1-2	few	CASSSRDRIYGYTF	TGTGCCAGCAGCTCCCGGGACAGAATATATGGCTACACCTTC
.	TRBV5-4	TRBJ2-7	few	CASSLGGPSYEQYF	TGTGCCAGCAGCTTGGGTGGCCCCTCCTACGAGCAGTACTTC
TRBD1	TRBV7-9	TRBJ1-6	few	CASTRDSYNSPLHF	TGTGCCAGCACCCGGGACAGCTATAATTCACCCCTCCACTTT
TRBD1	TRBV4-3	TRBJ1-6	.	CASSQEGTDNSPLHF	TGCGCCAGCAGCCAAGAAGGGACAGATAATTCACCCCTCCACTTT
.	TRBV7-9	TRBJ2-7	few	CASSGTLYEQYF	TGTGCCAGCAGTGGGACACTGTACGAGCAGTACTTC